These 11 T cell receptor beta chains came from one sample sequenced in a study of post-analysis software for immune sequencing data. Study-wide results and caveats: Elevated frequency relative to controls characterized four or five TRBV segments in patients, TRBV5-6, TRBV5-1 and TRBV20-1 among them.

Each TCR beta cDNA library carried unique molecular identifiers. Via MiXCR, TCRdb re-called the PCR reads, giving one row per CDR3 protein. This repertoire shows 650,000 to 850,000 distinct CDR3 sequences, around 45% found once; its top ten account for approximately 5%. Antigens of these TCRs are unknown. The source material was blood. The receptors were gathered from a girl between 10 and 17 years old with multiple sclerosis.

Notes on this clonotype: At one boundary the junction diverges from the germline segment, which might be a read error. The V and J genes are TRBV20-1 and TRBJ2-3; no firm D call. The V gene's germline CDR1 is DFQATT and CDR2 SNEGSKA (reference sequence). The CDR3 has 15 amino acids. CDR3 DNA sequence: TGTAGTGCTCTGGACCAACGTCCTAGCACAGATACGCAGTATTTT. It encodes CSALDQRPSTDTQYF.

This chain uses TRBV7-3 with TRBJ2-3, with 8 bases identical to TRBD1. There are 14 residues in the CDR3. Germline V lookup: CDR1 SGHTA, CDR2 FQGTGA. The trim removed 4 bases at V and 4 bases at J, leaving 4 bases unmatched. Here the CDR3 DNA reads TGTGCCAGCAGCTACGCACAGGGGGCAGATACGCAGTATTTT. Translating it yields CASSYAQGADTQYF.

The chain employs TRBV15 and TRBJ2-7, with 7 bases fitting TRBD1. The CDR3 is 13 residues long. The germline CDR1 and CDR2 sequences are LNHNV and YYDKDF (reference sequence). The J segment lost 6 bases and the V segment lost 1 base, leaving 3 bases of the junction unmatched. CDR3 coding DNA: TGTGCCACCAGCAGAGCGTGGGACAGCGAGCAGTACTTC. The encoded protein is CATSRAWDSEQYF.

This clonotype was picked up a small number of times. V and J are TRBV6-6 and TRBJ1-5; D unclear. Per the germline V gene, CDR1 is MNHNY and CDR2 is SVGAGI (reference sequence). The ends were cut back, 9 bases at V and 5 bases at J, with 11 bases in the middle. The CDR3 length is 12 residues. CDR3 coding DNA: TGTGCCAGTAGTCGGCCCGATCAGCCCCAGCATTTT. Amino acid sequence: CASSRPDQPQHF.

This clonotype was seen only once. CDR3 nucleotides: TGTGCCAGCAGCGGAGGACTAGCGGCGCCAACCGGGGAGCTGTTTTTT. This encodes CASSGGLAAPTGELFF. The rearrangement uses TRBV7-9 and TRBJ2-2, with 10 bases identical to TRBD2. V was clipped by 5 bases and J by 5 bases; unmatched bases: 8. Germline V CDR1 and CDR2: SEHNR, FQNEAQ (reference sequence). This CDR3 has 16 amino acids.

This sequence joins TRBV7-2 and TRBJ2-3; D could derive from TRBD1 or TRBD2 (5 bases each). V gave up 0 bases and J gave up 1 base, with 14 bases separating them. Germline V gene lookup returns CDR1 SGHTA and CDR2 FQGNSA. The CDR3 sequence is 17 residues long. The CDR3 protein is CASSLAVGEGGTDTQYF. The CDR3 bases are TGTGCCAGCAGCTTAGCCGTGGGGGAAGGCGGCACAGATACGCAGTATTTT. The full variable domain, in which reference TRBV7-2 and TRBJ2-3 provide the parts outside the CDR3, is GAGVSQSPSNKVTEKGKDVELRCDPISGHTALYWYRQSLGQGLEFLIYFQGNSAPDKSGLPSDRFSAERTGGSVSTLTIQRTQQEDSAVYLCASSLAVGEGGTDTQYFGPGTRLTVL.

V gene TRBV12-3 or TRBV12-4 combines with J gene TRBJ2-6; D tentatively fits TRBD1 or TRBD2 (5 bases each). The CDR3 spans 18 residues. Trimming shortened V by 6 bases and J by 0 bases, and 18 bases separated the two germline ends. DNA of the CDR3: TGTGCCAGCAGCACCCCGGGACGGCCAAGCTCTGGGGCCAACGTCCTGACTTTC. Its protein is CASSTPGRPSSGANVLTF.

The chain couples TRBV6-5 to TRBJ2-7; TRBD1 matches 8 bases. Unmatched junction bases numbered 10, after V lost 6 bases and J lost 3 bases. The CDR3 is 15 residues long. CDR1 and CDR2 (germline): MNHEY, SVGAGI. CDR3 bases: TGTGCCAGCAGCCCAACACAGGGGGAATTCTACGAGCAGTACTTC. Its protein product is CASSPTQGEFYEQYF.

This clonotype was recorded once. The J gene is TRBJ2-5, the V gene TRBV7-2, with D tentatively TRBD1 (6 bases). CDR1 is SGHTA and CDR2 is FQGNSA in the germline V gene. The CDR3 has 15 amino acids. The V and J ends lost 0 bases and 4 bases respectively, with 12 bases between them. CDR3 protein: CASSLAPAGAETQYF. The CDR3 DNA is TGTGCCAGCAGCTTAGCGCCAGCAGGGGCAGAGACCCAGTACTTC.

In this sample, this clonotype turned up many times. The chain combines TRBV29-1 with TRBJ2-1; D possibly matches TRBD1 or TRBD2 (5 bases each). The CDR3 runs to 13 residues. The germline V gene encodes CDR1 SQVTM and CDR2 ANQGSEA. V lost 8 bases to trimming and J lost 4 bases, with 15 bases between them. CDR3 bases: TGCAGCTACCCCGGGACGTCGTACAATGAGCAGTTCTTC. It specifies CSYPGTSYNEQFF.

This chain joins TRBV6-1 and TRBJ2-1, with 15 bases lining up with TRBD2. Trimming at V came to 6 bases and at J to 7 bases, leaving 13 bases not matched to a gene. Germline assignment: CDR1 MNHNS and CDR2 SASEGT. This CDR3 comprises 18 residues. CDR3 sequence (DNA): TGTGCCAGCAGCCGTGGACTAGCGGGAGGGCCGGGTTGGAATGAGCAGTTCTTC. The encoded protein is CASSRGLAGGPGWNEQFF.